Sequencing of this T cell receptor (beta chain) was carried out in a study of blood T cell repertoires in COVID-19. Whole-study context: Nucleic acid was either cDNA or gDNA, and it came from T cells, B-cell-depleted T cells, or PBMCs.

The CDR3 loop spans 12 amino acids. The V gene lost 7 bases and the J gene lost 7 bases, with 16 bases spanning the gap. Per germline, CDR1 SQVTM and CDR2 ANQGSEA. The data were produced by immunoSEQ multiplex PCR, yet TCRdb's version contains in-frame clones alone and is incomplete. The sample has fewer than 200,000 clones, 88% seen once. The sample was PBMCs or T cells enriched from blood (not recorded which). The chain uses TRBV29-1 and TRBJ2-5; maybe TRBD2 (6 bases). The sequence came from a young woman who had recovered from COVID-19. For the CDR3, the DNA is TGCAGCGGCGGGGACTCCGTGGGGACCCAGTACTTC. It translates to CSGGDSVGTQYF.